One T cell receptor (beta chain) is described in this entry. V was shortened by 2 bases and J by 2 bases, with 15 bases between the two germline ends. This CDR3 region has 16 residues. Germline V gives CDR1 SGHTA, CDR2 FQGNSA. This sample was taken from a study of blood T cells in healthy people across ages. A second PCR, run for about 7 to 11 cycles, used a sample-barcoded 5' primer plus a J-beta primer mix. TCRdb processed the 5' RACE reads anew with MiXCR; each CDR3 protein has one entry. The table includes 600,000 to 800,000 distinct CDR3 sequences, roughly half detected once. The receptor was derived from a woman of 80 years or more in good health. This sequence joins TRBV7-2 and TRBJ1-1, with D possibly being TRBD1 (6 bases). Sequencing used blood. The chain's CDR3 is CASSLSPGHPNTEAFF. In DNA, the CDR3 is TGTGCCAGCAGCTTATCTCCGGGACATCCAAACACTGAAGCTTTCTTT.